A selection of T cell receptor beta chains follows, all from one sample in a study of spatial heterogeneity in lung cancer. TCRdb reanalysed the 5' RACE reads using MiXCR and keeps one entry per CDR3 protein. The sample has 25,000 to 30,000 distinct CDR3 sequences; roughly 6.6% are singletons. This sample comprised lung tumor tissue, obtained at surgery. The receptors were sampled from a male donor with early-stage non-small cell lung cancer. CDR3s include the opening cysteine and the closing phenylalanine or tryptophan. The D gene is left open where the match is weak. Size tells how often a clone was seen (once, few, many) or the class of an expanded clone, and some rows leave it out.

V gene	CDR3 length	J gene	D gene	clone size	CDR3 protein	CDR3 DNA
TRBV6-2/TRBV6-3	14	TRBJ2-7	NA	many	CASSRSRWSYEQYF	TGTGCCAGCAGTCGGAGTAGGTGGTCCTACGAGCAGTACTTC
TRBV7-2	15	TRBJ1-2	NA	many	CASSLVPAGAYGYTF	TGTGCCAGCAGCTTAGTGCCTGCAGGAGCCTATGGCTACACCTTC
TRBV10-1	15	TRBJ2-1	TRBD1	NA	CASSEGGRGHDEQFF	TGCGCCAGCAGTGAGGGAGGCAGGGGGCACGATGAGCAGTTCTTC
TRBV2	10	TRBJ2-5	NA	many	CASSEETQYF	TGTGCCAGCAGTGAAGAGACCCAGTACTTC
TRBV5-6	16	TRBJ2-2	TRBD2	many	CASSLVGREGAGELFF	TGTGCCAGCAGCTTGGTCGGAAGGGAGGGAGCCGGGGAGCTGTTTTTT
TRBV7-8	14	TRBJ2-3	NA	many	CASSPGPLGDTQYF	TGTGCCAGCAGCCCTGGACCCTTAGGGGATACGCAGTATTTT
TRBV4-2	18	TRBJ2-6	NA	many	CASSQVVLRDSGANVLTF	TGTGCCAGCAGCCAAGTGGTATTGAGAGATTCCGGGGCCAACGTCCTGACTTTC
TRBV19	18	TRBJ1-6	NA	NA	CASSGGSTTTSYNSPLHF	TGTGCCAGTAGTGGAGGGTCTACCACCACCTCCTATAATTCACCCCTCCACTTT
TRBV29-1	17	TRBJ1-1	TRBD1	many	CSVDPPGQGAGDTEAFF	TGCAGCGTTGATCCGCCGGGACAGGGGGCGGGGGACACTGAAGCTTTCTTT
TRBV6-5	15	TRBJ2-5	NA	few	CASSYSTLGQETQYF	TGTGCCAGCAGTTACTCGACTCTGGGTCAAGAGACCCAGTACTTC
TRBV4-3	17	TRBJ2-4	NA	NA	CASSQDSGSLAKNIQYF	TGCGCCAGCAGCCAAGATAGCGGATCTCTAGCCAAAAACATTCAGTACTTC
TRBV20-1	14	TRBJ1-6	NA	NA	CSARRDADNSPLHF	TGCAGTGCTAGACGTGACGCAGATAATTCACCCCTCCACTTT
TRBV7-2	15	TRBJ2-3	TRBD2	many	CASSLGGFLGDTQYF	TGTGCCAGCAGTTTGGGGGGGTTCCTGGGAGATACGCAGTATTTT
TRBV28	14	TRBJ2-1	NA	many	CASSPPGAYNEQFF	TGTGCCAGCAGTCCCCCAGGAGCCTACAATGAGCAGTTCTTC
TRBV18	15	TRBJ2-4	NA	many	CASSPLPGTQNIQYF	TGTGCCAGCTCACCACTCCCAGGGACCCAAAACATTCAGTACTTC
TRBV2	15	TRBJ2-3	TRBD2	many	CASSRGLASADTQYF	TGTGCCAGCAGTCGCGGACTAGCGTCGGCAGATACGCAGTATTTT
TRBV5-4	14	TRBJ2-5	TRBD1	few	CASSRDRAQETQYF	TGTGCCAGCAGCCGGGACAGGGCCCAAGAGACCCAGTACTTC
TRBV29-1	14	TRBJ2-7	TRBD1	many	CSVRPGTAVYEQYF	TGCAGCGTTCGTCCCGGGACAGCAGTTTACGAGCAGTACTTC
TRBV20-1	13	TRBJ2-7	NA	many	CSAFKPSSYEQYF	TGCAGTGCTTTCAAGCCAAGCTCCTACGAGCAGTACTTC
TRBV28	11	TRBJ1-1	NA	few	CASRLSAEAFF	TGTGCCAGCAGATTAAGCGCTGAAGCTTTCTTT
TRBV5-1	15	TRBJ2-3	NA	many	CASSPEPGLTDTQYF	TGCGCCAGCAGCCCCGAGCCGGGACTGACAGATACGCAGTATTTT
TRBV2	17	TRBJ2-3	NA	many	CASSEALPQRGADTQYF	TGTGCCAGCAGTGAAGCGCTTCCACAGCGAGGCGCAGATACGCAGTATTTT
TRBV28	14	TRBJ2-2	NA	many	CASSSSEGPGELFF	TGTGCCAGCAGTTCCTCCGAGGGACCCGGGGAGCTGTTTTTT
TRBV18	17	TRBJ2-6	NA	few	CASSSLPRVPGANVLTF	TGTGCCAGCTCATCCTTACCCAGAGTTCCTGGGGCCAACGTCCTGACTTTC
TRBV6-2/TRBV6-3	15	TRBJ2-7	NA	many	CASTVTGAGPNEQYF	TGTGCCAGCACCGTGACCGGGGCTGGTCCCAACGAGCAGTACTTC
TRBV27	14	TRBJ1-6	NA	few	CASSLSTYNSPLHF	TGTGCCAGCAGTTTATCGACGTATAATTCACCCCTCCACTTT
TRBV4-2	16	TRBJ2-3	NA	many	CASSQWRADGTDTQYF	TGTGCCAGCAGCCAATGGAGGGCAGACGGCACAGATACGCAGTATTTT
TRBV6-2/TRBV6-3	13	TRBJ2-3	NA	few	CASSLGWGDTQYF	TGTGCCAGCAGTCTCGGCTGGGGAGATACGCAGTATTTT
TRBV2	13	TRBJ2-7	NA	many	CASSEGRRFEQYF	TGTGCCAGCAGTGAGGGACGGAGGTTCGAGCAGTACTTC
TRBV20-1	14	TRBJ1-5	TRBD1	many	CSARENRGDQPQHF	TGCAGTGCTAGAGAAAACAGGGGAGATCAGCCCCAGCATTTT
TRBV7-6	16	TRBJ2-2	NA	many	CASSLGPYGDPGELFF	TGTGCCAGCAGCTTAGGCCCCTACGGGGACCCCGGGGAGCTGTTTTTT
TRBV3-1	14	TRBJ1-1	NA	few	CASSQDAPNTEAFF	TGTGCCAGCAGCCAAGATGCACCGAACACTGAAGCTTTCTTT
TRBV25-1	13	TRBJ1-2	NA	many	CASSAGVIYGYTF	TGTGCCAGCAGTGCAGGGGTTATCTATGGCTACACCTTC
TRBV5-1	14	TRBJ2-7	TRBD1	many	CASSHRDSSYEQYF	TGCGCCAGCAGCCATCGGGACAGCTCCTACGAGCAGTACTTC
TRBV28	15	TRBJ2-5	TRBD2	NA	CASSDSGVLQETQYF	TGTGCCAGCAGTGATAGCGGGGTGCTCCAAGAGACCCAGTACTTC
TRBV6-6	13	TRBJ2-4	NA	many	CASSQGDRVIQYF	TGTGCCAGCAGTCAAGGGGATCGGGTCATTCAGTACTTC
TRBV7-9	16	TRBJ2-3	TRBD2	many	CASSLAASGATDTQYF	TGTGCCAGCAGCTTAGCTGCTAGCGGGGCCACAGATACGCAGTATTTT
TRBV27	13	TRBJ1-1	NA	many	CASSTRGNTEAFF	TGTGCCAGTTCTACTCGAGGGAACACTGAAGCTTTCTTT
TRBV7-2	14	TRBJ2-7	NA	many	CASTPAGDSYEQYF	TGTGCCAGCACCCCCGCGGGTGATTCCTACGAGCAGTACTTC
TRBV10-3	13	TRBJ1-5	TRBD1	large	CASRGQGGQPQHF	TGTGCCTCCCGGGGACAGGGAGGGCAGCCCCAGCATTTT
TRBV7-9	14	TRBJ1-1	NA	many	CASSFLGKGGRAFF	TGTGCCAGCAGCTTCTTGGGGAAGGGGGGTAGAGCTTTCTTT
TRBV11-2	15	TRBJ1-1	NA	many	CASSPRVGAGTEAFF	TGTGCCAGCAGCCCTCGTGTAGGGGCGGGCACTGAAGCTTTCTTT
TRBV14	13	TRBJ1-1	TRBD1	few	CASSQDRDTEAFF	TGTGCCAGCAGCCAGGACAGGGATACTGAAGCTTTCTTT
TRBV6-2/TRBV6-3	17	TRBJ2-2	TRBD2	many	CASLGAEAGGPTGELFF	TGTGCCAGCCTCGGGGCCGAAGCGGGGGGGCCCACCGGGGAGCTGTTTTTT
TRBV2	14	TRBJ1-1	TRBD1	NA	CASSGPGGNTEAFF	TGTGCCAGCAGTGGCCCAGGGGGCAACACTGAAGCTTTCTTT
TRBV4-3	16	TRBJ2-7	TRBD1	many	CASSQGEATGGYEQYF	TGCGCCAGCAGCCAAGGGGAGGCCACAGGGGGATACGAGCAGTACTTC
TRBV5-5	14	TRBJ2-7	NA	many	CASSPIGQFYEQYF	TGTGCCAGCAGCCCGATCGGTCAATTCTACGAGCAGTACTTC
TRBV7-6	15	TRBJ1-2	NA	many	CASSPTGPRSYGYTF	TGTGCCAGCAGCCCCACGGGACCCCGGAGCTATGGCTACACCTTC
TRBV5-1	15	TRBJ2-7	NA	NA	CASSLAGQAEHEQYF	TGCGCCAGCAGCTTGGCCGGGCAGGCGGAGCACGAGCAGTACTTC
TRBV7-2	16	TRBJ1-6	NA	many	CASSLVAPGVGSPLHF	TGTGCCAGCAGCTTAGTCGCTCCGGGGGTAGGTTCACCCCTCCACTTT
TRBV2	16	TRBJ2-2	NA	many	CASSENTGMYTGELFF	TGTGCCAGCAGTGAAAATACAGGGATGTACACCGGGGAGCTGTTTTTT
TRBV12-3/TRBV12-4	17	TRBJ2-2	TRBD2	NA	CASSRRLAGANTGELFF	TGTGCCAGCAGCCGCAGACTAGCGGGGGCCAACACCGGGGAGCTGTTTTTT